A single sample is the source of the 8 T cell receptor beta chains below, sequenced in a study of blood T cells in healthy people across ages. The authors ran a second PCR of about 7 to 12 cycles using a sample-barcoded 5' primer and a J-beta primer mix. Each CDR3 protein is one row after TCRdb ran MiXCR on the 5' RACE reads. The table records some 890,000 distinct CDR3 sequences, roughly 28% of them present only once. These same records also appear under a second study, on T cells of mothers and their children.

Sequencing input: blood. Every receptor here comes from a woman aged 40 to 49 in good health.

Of note for this clonotype: A much larger clone is a single base away; this may be a read error. The chain couples TRBV7-3 to TRBJ2-4; 10 nucleotides line up with TRBD2. From germline, CDR1 is SGHTA and CDR2 FQGTGA. The CDR3 contains 16 residues. V gave up 2 bases and J gave up 13 bases; unmatched junction bases: 14. The CDR3: CASSLFPAGGINEQYF. In DNA form, the CDR3 reads TGTGCCAGCAGCTTATTTCCAGCGGGGGGGATCAATGAGCAGTACTTC. Full variable domain (rest looked up from reference TRBV7-3 and TRBJ2-4): GAGVSQTPSNKVTEKGKYVELRCDPISGHTALYWYRQSLGQGPEFLIYFQGTGAADDSGLPNDRFFAVRPEGSVSTLKIQRTERGDSAVYLCASSLFPAGGINEQYFGAGTRLSVL.

The chain joins TRBV6-2 or TRBV6-3 to TRBJ1-2; no reliable D call. From germline, CDR1 is MNHEY and CDR2 SVGEGT. This CDR3 comprises 15 residues. V was shortened by 2 bases and J by 2 bases, with 12 bases between the two germline ends. CDR3 sequence (DNA): TGTGCCAGCAGTTACGCGTCAGACAACAACTATGGCTACACCTTC. Its translation: CASSYASDNNYGYTF.

In its sample, this clonotype was seen a few times. The gene calls are TRBV20-1 and TRBJ1-5, with 7 positions matching TRBD1. Per the germline V gene, CDR1 is DFQATT and CDR2 is SNEGSKA (reference sequence). The J segment lost 6 bases and the V segment lost 6 bases, leaving 11 bases of the junction unmatched. This CDR3 is built from 14 residues. This CDR3 reads CSALRGLGVQPQHF. The CDR3 nucleotides read TGCAGTGCCTTAAGGGGGCTCGGGGTTCAGCCCCAGCATTTT.

This clonotype was seen many times. CDR3 protein: CSAVAGGPQTQYF. The CDR3, as DNA: TGCAGTGCGGTAGCGGGGGGGCCACAGACCCAGTACTTC. The V call is TRBV20-1, the J call TRBJ2-5; TRBD2 aligns across 11 bases. CDR1 and CDR2 from the germline V gene are DFQATT and SNEGSKA (reference sequence). The trim removed 6 bases at V and 6 bases at J, leaving 6 bases unmatched. The CDR3 runs to 13 residues.

CDR3 in amino acids: CASTIQDRHLGVETEAFF. The CDR3 nucleotides read TGTGCCAGCACAATCCAGGACAGGCATCTAGGGGTAGAAACTGAAGCTTTCTTT. This sequence joins TRBV12-3 or TRBV12-4 and TRBJ1-1; 7 bases are a match to TRBD1. The CDR3 is made up of 18 amino acids. V was pared by 7 bases and J by 5 bases, with 22 bases of the junction left unmatched.

The chain links TRBV19 to TRBJ1-1; D is uncertain. The CDR3 is 12 amino acids. Trimming shortened V by 7 bases and J by 6 bases, and 12 bases separated the two germline ends. Per germline, CDR1 LNHDA and CDR2 SQIVND (reference sequence). The CDR3 loop reads CASTTLGSEAFF. In nucleotides, the CDR3 is TGTGCCAGTACCACTCTGGGTTCTGAAGCTTTCTTT.

The chain's CDR3 is CSVGAGYTEAFF. In DNA, the CDR3 is TGCAGCGTTGGGGCAGGCTACACTGAAGCTTTCTTT. The chain couples TRBV29-1 to TRBJ1-1, with D unresolved. The CDR3 totals 12 residues. Germline CDR1 is SQVTM and CDR2 is ANQGSEA. The germline V and J ends were trimmed by 4 bases and 3 bases, with 9 bases remaining between them.

Remarks on this clonotype: This may stem from a read error, because a much larger clone lies one nucleotide away. This CDR3 is missing its conserved last phenylalanine or tryptophan, likely due to a read error. V and J are TRBV3-1 and TRBJ1-2; no definite D call. The CDR3 covers 11 residues. Germline V gives CDR1 LGHDT, CDR2 YNNKEL (reference sequence). V was pared by 2 bases and J by 8 bases, with 6 bases between. The CDR3: CASSQSRGYTC. Here the CDR3 DNA reads TGTGCCAGCAGCCAATCTAGGGGCTACACCTGC.